This TCR beta chain emerged from a study of cytomegalovirus exposure and HLA in healthy donors. Study as a whole: Earlier, some 180 million T cells were analyzed, and some 120 million unique TCR beta sequences were found among them.

The PCR was carried out with 60 Vbeta primers and 13 Jbeta primers. In the source study's methods: Later, an analysis found roughly 80 million unique TCR beta chains, and around 12 million of these were shared. Profiling relied on immunoSEQ multiplex PCR, and the TCRdb table lists in-frame clones only, not all of them. V and J calls and clone size come straight from that table; D and trimming were deduced from the DNA. The table shows 130,000 or so clones, with 75% occurring only once. Germline V gives CDR1 SGHTA, CDR2 FQGTGA. This CDR3 contains 15 residues. V dropped 3 bases and J dropped 4 bases, with 13 bases sitting between them. Overall study results and limits: A prior analysis recorded that most TCR beta V segments were productive about 87% or about 30% of the time.

Donors were ostensibly healthy at sampling, although undocumented immune exposures were probable. In regard to this clone: As yet, its antigen is unknown.

V and J are TRBV7-3 and TRBJ2-1; D might be TRBD1 (7 bases). Sequences were obtained from PBMCs. The receptor's source is a man aged 35 to 55 in good health and CMV-seronegative. The CDR3 DNA is TGTGCCAGCAGCTTCCAGGGGGGCGATTACAATGAGCAGTTCTTC. Amino acid sequence: CASSFQGGDYNEQFF.